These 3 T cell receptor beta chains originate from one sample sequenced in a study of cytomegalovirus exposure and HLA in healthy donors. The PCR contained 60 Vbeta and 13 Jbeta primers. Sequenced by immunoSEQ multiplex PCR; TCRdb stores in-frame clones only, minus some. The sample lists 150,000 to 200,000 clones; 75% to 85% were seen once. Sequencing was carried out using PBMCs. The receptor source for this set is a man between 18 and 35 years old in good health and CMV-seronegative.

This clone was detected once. CDR3 DNA sequence: TGTGCCAGCAGCTTAAAGGGACAATATGGCTACACCTTC. Amino acid sequence: CASSLKGQYGYTF. This chain connects TRBV7-3 to TRBJ1-2; D may be TRBD1 (6 bases). Germline values: CDR1 SGHTA, CDR2 FQGTGA. Trimming cost V 1 base and J 5 bases, with 8 bases left between them. The CDR3 runs to 13 residues.

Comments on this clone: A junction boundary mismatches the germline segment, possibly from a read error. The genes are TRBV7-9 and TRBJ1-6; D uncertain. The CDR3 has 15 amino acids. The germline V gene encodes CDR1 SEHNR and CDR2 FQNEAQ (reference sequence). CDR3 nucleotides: TGTGCCAGCAGCCTAGCCGAGAGGAATAATTCACCCCTCCACTTT. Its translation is CASSLAERNNSPLHF.

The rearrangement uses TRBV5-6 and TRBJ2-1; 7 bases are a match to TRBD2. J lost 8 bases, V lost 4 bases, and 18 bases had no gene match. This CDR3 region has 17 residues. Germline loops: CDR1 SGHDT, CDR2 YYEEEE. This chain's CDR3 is CASSPEEGRGSKDEQFF. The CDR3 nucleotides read TGTGCCAGCAGCCCGGAGGAGGGGCGGGGGTCCAAGGATGAGCAGTTCTTC.